The rows below give T cell receptor beta chains drawn from one sample of a study of T cells of healthy individuals. TCRdb redid the calling of the 5' RACE reads with MiXCR, one entry per CDR3 protein. The sample holds about 57,000 distinct CDR3 sequences, 16% seen once. All receptors derive from a human donor in good health. Both conserved end residues are part of each CDR3. D genes are given only for firm matches. Not all rows give a size; the values are once, few, many and, for expanded clones, a class.

d_call j_call v_call clone_size cdr3_aa cdr3_nt
NA TRBJ2-3 TRBV6-1 few CASSDKGDTQYF TGTGCCAGCAGTGACAAGGGGGATACGCAGTATTTT
NA TRBJ2-7 TRBV20-1 many CSGETSSYEQYF TGCAGTGGGGAAACTTCTTCCTACGAGCAGTACTTC
TRBD2 TRBJ2-3 TRBV7-2 few CASSTRTSGTDTQYF TGTGCCAGCAGCACCCGGACTAGCGGCACAGATACGCAGTATTTT
NA TRBJ2-1 TRBV9 many CASSVNTGGDEQFF TGTGCCAGCAGCGTCAATACGGGTGGGGATGAGCAGTTCTTC
NA TRBJ1-1 TRBV27 many CASSLSFGVSNTPGSTEAFF TGTGCCAGCAGTTTATCTTTTGGAGTAAGCAACACCCCCGGGAGCACTGAAGCTTTCTTT
TRBD2 TRBJ2-1 TRBV12-3/TRBV12-4 NA CAAGLAAYNEQFF TGTGCCGCGGGACTAGCGGCCTACAATGAGCAGTTCTTC
TRBD1 TRBJ2-3 TRBV7-2 NA CASSLGQGARTQYF TGTGCCAGCAGCTTGGGACAGGGGGCGCGTACGCAGTATTTT
TRBD1 TRBJ2-6 TRBV6-2/TRBV6-3 few CASSYTGGSGANVLTF TGTGCCAGCAGTTACACAGGGGGCTCTGGGGCCAACGTCCTGACTTTC
NA TRBJ2-2 TRBV11-2 few CASSTPTRKVGELFF TGTGCCAGCAGCACCCCTACTCGGAAGGTGGGGGAGCTGTTTTTT
NA TRBJ2-7 TRBV18 NA CASSLEASSYEQYF TGTGCCAGCTCCCTCGAAGCGTCCTCCTACGAGCAGTACTTC
NA TRBJ2-2 TRBV15 few CATSRESAGELFF TGTGCCACCAGCAGAGAATCGGCCGGGGAGCTGTTTTTT